The next 5 T cell receptor beta chains were all read from a single sample in a study of blood T cell repertoires in COVID-19 (dated by TCRdb to 2019 to 2021). The library was produced with the immunoSEQ multiplex PCR assay. This immuneACCESS table, as held by TCRdb, lists in-frame sequences with V and J called but not all clones. Of the missing ones, under half trace to an unresolved V gene in checked studies; the others have no known cause. This sample holds fewer than 200,000 clones; 75% to 80% were observed only once. The leading ten clones occupy roughly 25% of the sample. The sequenced sample was peripheral blood. These receptors originate from a woman aged 70-85 years with acute or convalescent COVID-19.

In this sample, this clone turned up once. The chain recombines TRBV18 with TRBJ1-1, with D unclear. Trimming left V 3 bases short and J 5 bases short, with 16 bases between. The CDR3 runs to 15 residues. Germline V gene sequence: CDR1 KGHSH, CDR2 LQKENI. CDR3: CASSPSTGPGTEAFF. Here the CDR3 DNA reads TGTGCCAGCTCACCCTCGACCGGGCCGGGGACTGAAGCTTTCTTT.

This clone was detected ten times or more. The V and J genes are TRBV6-1 and TRBJ2-7; TRBD2 agrees at 7 bases. This CDR3 is 16 amino acids long. The V segment lost 4 bases and the J segment 0 bases; nucleotides outside the gene matches: 9. Germline CDR1 reads MNHNS; CDR2 reads SASEGT. The CDR3 region has the DNA TGTGCCAGCAGTGTGGGAGGGTACCGAAGCTCCTACGAGCAGTACTTC. Translation gives CASSVGGYRSSYEQYF.

This clone has a handful of counts. This chain links TRBV6-5 with TRBJ2-7, with TRBD1 matching 8 bases. CDR1 and CDR2 (germline): MNHEY, SVGAGI. V was pared by 5 bases and J by 6 bases, with 12 bases of the junction left unmatched. This CDR3 comprises 15 residues. CDR3 sequence: CASSLRQGHRGEQYF. The CDR3 bases are TGTGCCAGCAGTCTTCGACAGGGGCACCGGGGCGAGCAGTACTTC.

V gene TRBV10-3 combines with J gene TRBJ2-7; D is unclear. Germline loops: CDR1 ENHRY, CDR2 SYGVKD. The V gene lost 3 bases and the J gene lost 0 bases, with 9 bases spanning the gap. The CDR3 loop spans 14 amino acids. CDR3 amino acids: CAISDTTNSYEQYF. As DNA, the CDR3 is TGTGCCATCAGTGATACTACGAACTCCTACGAGCAGTACTTC.

This chain connects TRBV4-2 to TRBJ1-2, with TRBD1 matching over 8 bases. The V and J ends lost 4 bases and 8 bases, in that order; junction bases with no gene match: 18. The CDR3 sequence is 17 residues long. Germline CDR1 reads LGHNA; CDR2 reads YNFKEQ. The CDR3: CASSLGTGSQLLSGYTF. CDR3 in DNA: TGTGCCAGCAGCCTAGGGACAGGCTCCCAATTACTTTCGGGCTACACCTTC.